A selection of T cell receptor beta chains follows, all from one sample in a study of cytomegalovirus exposure and HLA in healthy donors. This table comes from immunoSEQ multiplex PCR, and its TCRdb copy is limited to in-frame clones, with some not included. This listing includes about 130,000 clones. The sample consisted of PBMCs. The receptors were sampled from a man younger than 35 in good health and CMV-seronegative. The CDR3 runs from the conserved cysteine through the conserved F or W. Each record gives: CDR3 protein, CDR3 DNA, CDR3 length, J gene, D gene, V gene. The D gene is left open where the match is weak.

cdr3_aa: CASSPPGETHTDTQYF; cdr3_nt: TGTGCCAGCAGCCCGCCAGGGGAGACTCACACAGATACGCAGTATTTT; cdr3_length: 16; j_call: TRBJ2-3; d_call: NA; v_call: TRBV5-4
cdr3_aa: CASSRERENSYEQYF; cdr3_nt: TGCGCCAGCAGCCGGGAGCGGGAAAACTCCTACGAGCAGTACTTC; cdr3_length: 15; j_call: TRBJ2-7; d_call: TRBD2; v_call: TRBV4-1
cdr3_aa: CASSIGTVSGYTF; cdr3_nt: TGTGCCAGCAGCATAGGGACAGTGAGTGGCTACACCTTC; cdr3_length: 13; j_call: TRBJ1-2; d_call: TRBD1; v_call: TRBV5-4
cdr3_aa: CASSLDEFQYF; cdr3_nt: TGTGCCAGCAGCTTGGATGAGTTCCAGTACTTC; cdr3_length: 11; j_call: TRBJ2-4; d_call: NA; v_call: TRBV5-6
cdr3_aa: CASSSLSGGTYEQYF; cdr3_nt: TGTGCCAGCAGCTCCCTGAGCGGGGGAACCTACGAGCAGTACTTC; cdr3_length: 15; j_call: TRBJ2-7; d_call: TRBD2; v_call: TRBV4-2
cdr3_aa: CASSMDGTTNEKLFF; cdr3_nt: TGTGCCAGCAGTATGGACGGGACAACTAATGAAAAACTGTTTTTT; cdr3_length: 15; j_call: TRBJ1-4; d_call: NA; v_call: TRBV28
cdr3_aa: CASSIRGMGYEQYF; cdr3_nt: TGTGCCAGTAGCATCAGGGGTATGGGATACGAGCAGTACTTC; cdr3_length: 14; j_call: TRBJ2-7; d_call: NA; v_call: TRBV19
cdr3_aa: CASSPYRVGQPQHF; cdr3_nt: TGTGCCAGCAGTCCCTACAGGGTTGGGCAGCCCCAGCATTTT; cdr3_length: 14; j_call: TRBJ1-5; d_call: NA; v_call: TRBV25-1
cdr3_aa: CASSVSNSQETQYF; cdr3_nt: TGTGCCAGCAGCGTAAGTAACAGCCAAGAGACCCAGTACTTC; cdr3_length: 14; j_call: TRBJ2-5; d_call: NA; v_call: TRBV9
cdr3_aa: CASSSLGWTGEGVGYTF; cdr3_nt: TGCGCCAGCAGCTCCCTGGGCTGGACAGGGGAAGGAGTTGGCTACACCTTC; cdr3_length: 17; j_call: TRBJ1-2; d_call: TRBD1; v_call: TRBV5-1
cdr3_aa: CASSESGLANYEQYF; cdr3_nt: TGCGCCAGCAGTGAGTCGGGACTAGCGAACTACGAGCAGTACTTC; cdr3_length: 15; j_call: TRBJ2-7; d_call: TRBD2; v_call: TRBV10-1
cdr3_aa: CASTQFPQGGDTQYF; cdr3_nt: TGTGCCAGCACGCAATTCCCACAGGGGGGAGATACGCAGTATTTT; cdr3_length: 15; j_call: TRBJ2-3; d_call: TRBD1; v_call: TRBV7-9
cdr3_aa: CSVVGTSGGARETQYF; cdr3_nt: TGCAGCGTTGTAGGGACTAGCGGGGGTGCTAGGGAGACCCAGTACTTC; cdr3_length: 16; j_call: TRBJ2-5; d_call: TRBD2; v_call: TRBV29-1
cdr3_aa: CASSAGLAAYNEQFF; cdr3_nt: TGTGCCAGCAGCGCGGGACTAGCGGCCTACAATGAGCAGTTCTTC; cdr3_length: 15; j_call: TRBJ2-1; d_call: TRBD2; v_call: TRBV7-9
cdr3_aa: CARRDGILSYEQYF; cdr3_nt: TGTGCCAGGCGAGACGGGATCCTATCCTACGAGCAGTACTTC; cdr3_length: 14; j_call: TRBJ2-7; d_call: NA; v_call: TRBV2
cdr3_aa: CARQGSTNEKLFF; cdr3_nt: TGTGCCCGACAGGGCTCAACTAATGAAAAACTGTTTTTT; cdr3_length: 13; j_call: TRBJ1-4; d_call: TRBD1; v_call: TRBV30
cdr3_aa: CASSTGLPGIYNEQFF; cdr3_nt: TGCGCCAGCAGCACGGGACTCCCGGGAATCTACAATGAGCAGTTCTTC; cdr3_length: 16; j_call: TRBJ2-1; d_call: NA; v_call: TRBV5-1
cdr3_aa: CASSPQTGVDAQYF; cdr3_nt: TGTGCCAGCTCACCTCAGACAGGGGTAGATGCGCAGTACTTC; cdr3_length: 14; j_call: TRBJ2-5; d_call: TRBD1; v_call: TRBV18
cdr3_aa: CASSSMGGRTYNEQFF; cdr3_nt: TGTGCCAGCAGCTCCATGGGGGGGAGAACCTACAATGAGCAGTTCTTC; cdr3_length: 16; j_call: TRBJ2-1; d_call: TRBD2; v_call: TRBV7-9
cdr3_aa: CASSLNRVGDTQYF; cdr3_nt: TGTGCCAGCAGCCTTAACCGGGTCGGAGATACGCAGTATTTT; cdr3_length: 14; j_call: TRBJ2-3; d_call: NA; v_call: TRBV6-5
cdr3_aa: CASSFLGSGSYEQYF; cdr3_nt: TGTGCCAGCAGTTTCCTAGGTAGCGGCTCCTACGAGCAGTACTTC; cdr3_length: 15; j_call: TRBJ2-7; d_call: NA; v_call: TRBV27
cdr3_aa: CASSLWLAGGETQYF; cdr3_nt: TGTGCCAGCAGCTTATGGCTAGCGGGAGGAGAGACCCAGTACTTC; cdr3_length: 15; j_call: TRBJ2-5; d_call: TRBD2; v_call: TRBV7-9
cdr3_aa: CASRGTVSYEQYF; cdr3_nt: TGTGCCAGCAGGGGGACTGTCTCCTACGAGCAGTACTTC; cdr3_length: 13; j_call: TRBJ2-7; d_call: NA; v_call: TRBV2
cdr3_aa: CASSIGQGATDTQYF; cdr3_nt: TGCGCCAGCAGTATCGGACAGGGGGCGACAGATACGCAGTATTTT; cdr3_length: 15; j_call: TRBJ2-3; d_call: TRBD1; v_call: TRBV5-1
cdr3_aa: CASTSSYEQYF; cdr3_nt: TGTGCCAGCACATCCTCCTACGAGCAGTACTTC; cdr3_length: 11; j_call: TRBJ2-7; d_call: NA; v_call: TRBV6-1
cdr3_aa: CASSFSAGARETQYF; cdr3_nt: TGTGCCAGCAGCTTTTCAGCGGGCGCGCGGGAGACCCAGTACTTC; cdr3_length: 15; j_call: TRBJ2-5; d_call: NA; v_call: TRBV7-9
cdr3_aa: CASSEWQYYEQYF; cdr3_nt: TGTGCCAGCAGTGAATGGCAGTACTACGAGCAGTACTTC; cdr3_length: 13; j_call: TRBJ2-7; d_call: NA; v_call: TRBV6-1
cdr3_aa: CASSPLMTSSPNTEAFF; cdr3_nt: TGTGCCAGCTCACCCTTGATGACATCAAGTCCGAACACTGAAGCTTTCTTT; cdr3_length: 17; j_call: TRBJ1-1; d_call: NA; v_call: TRBV18
cdr3_aa: CASSSKGQGNYGYTF; cdr3_nt: TGTGCCAGCAGTTCAAAAGGACAGGGGAACTATGGCTACACCTTC; cdr3_length: 15; j_call: TRBJ1-2; d_call: TRBD1; v_call: TRBV28
cdr3_aa: CASSLLPGGSNQPQHF; cdr3_nt: TGTGCCAGCAGCCTGCTCCCCGGGGGAAGCAATCAGCCCCAGCATTTT; cdr3_length: 16; j_call: TRBJ1-5; d_call: NA; v_call: TRBV28
cdr3_aa: CASSLCDEDRAYEQYF; cdr3_nt: TGTGCCAGCAGTTTATGCGATGAGGACAGGGCTTACGAGCAGTACTTC; cdr3_length: 16; j_call: TRBJ2-7; d_call: TRBD1; v_call: TRBV28
cdr3_aa: CASSLLWGPQYF; cdr3_nt: TGTGCCAGCAGTTTACTCTGGGGGCCCCAGTACTTC; cdr3_length: 12; j_call: TRBJ2-5; d_call: NA; v_call: TRBV28
cdr3_aa: CAWSVLTESYNSPLHF; cdr3_nt: TGTGCCTGGAGTGTACTAACGGAGTCCTATAATTCACCCCTCCACTTT; cdr3_length: 16; j_call: TRBJ1-6; d_call: NA; v_call: TRBV30
cdr3_aa: CASSSQVSAGGTGGYTF; cdr3_nt: TGTGCCAGCAGCTCCCAAGTCTCGGCAGGAGGGACGGGTGGCTACACCTTC; cdr3_length: 17; j_call: TRBJ1-2; d_call: NA; v_call: TRBV7-8
cdr3_aa: CASSPRQGLSEQYF; cdr3_nt: TGTGCCAGCTCACCACGCCAGGGGTTGAGCGAGCAGTACTTC; cdr3_length: 14; j_call: TRBJ2-7; d_call: NA; v_call: TRBV18
cdr3_aa: CASSRGGGGLTEAFF; cdr3_nt: TGTGCCAGCAGCCGGGGGGGCGGGGGCTTAACTGAAGCTTTCTTT; cdr3_length: 15; j_call: TRBJ1-1; d_call: NA; v_call: TRBV5-4
cdr3_aa: CATSRARQGNYGYTF; cdr3_nt: TGTGCCACCAGCAGAGCTAGACAGGGTAACTATGGCTACACCTTC; cdr3_length: 15; j_call: TRBJ1-2; d_call: TRBD1; v_call: TRBV15
cdr3_aa: CASSRTVNEQFF; cdr3_nt: TGTGCCAGCAGCCGGACAGTTAATGAGCAGTTCTTC; cdr3_length: 12; j_call: TRBJ2-1; d_call: NA; v_call: TRBV7-2
cdr3_aa: CSVTEANTEAFF; cdr3_nt: TGCAGCGTTACGGAGGCGAACACTGAAGCTTTCTTT; cdr3_length: 12; j_call: TRBJ1-1; d_call: NA; v_call: TRBV29-1
cdr3_aa: CASSLTSGRVTQYF; cdr3_nt: TGCGCCAGCAGCCTGACTAGCGGGAGGGTTACGCAGTATTTT; cdr3_length: 14; j_call: TRBJ2-3; d_call: TRBD2; v_call: TRBV5-1
cdr3_aa: CASSTGAGGTSGANVLTF; cdr3_nt: TGCGCCAGCAGCACGGGGGCAGGGGGGACCTCTGGGGCCAACGTCCTGACTTTC; cdr3_length: 18; j_call: TRBJ2-6; d_call: NA; v_call: TRBV5-1
cdr3_aa: CASSSEQGAGQPQHF; cdr3_nt: TGTGCCAGCTCAAGTGAACAGGGCGCCGGTCAGCCCCAGCATTTT; cdr3_length: 15; j_call: TRBJ1-5; d_call: NA; v_call: TRBV18
cdr3_aa: CASSSIGSGAGNTIYF; cdr3_nt: TGCGCCAGCAGCTCGATAGGATCAGGGGCTGGAAACACCATATATTTT; cdr3_length: 16; j_call: TRBJ1-3; d_call: NA; v_call: TRBV5-1
cdr3_aa: CASSTPGLINYGYTF; cdr3_nt: TGTGCCAGCAGTACGCCGGGACTGATTAACTATGGCTACACCTTC; cdr3_length: 15; j_call: TRBJ1-2; d_call: NA; v_call: TRBV27